The 13 T cell receptor beta chains below all came from one sample that was sequenced in a study of T cells in Graves' hyperthyroidism and ophthalmopathy. RNA transcripts served as the template for amplifying TCR beta CDR3 regions. The HTBI primer set served for first-round RT-PCR of the TCR CDR3. TCRdb redid the calling of the multiplex PCR reads with MiXCR, one entry per CDR3 protein. The sample has hundreds of thousands of distinct CDR3 sequences; 15% are singletons. Source material: blood. Every receptor here comes from a woman aged 25 to 39 with Graves' hyperthyroidism.

This sequence joins TRBV27 and TRBJ2-6; D gene ambiguous. This CDR3 spans 17 amino acids. V was cut by 2 bases and J by 1 base, with 12 bases left in between. CDR1 MNHEY and CDR2 SMNVEV come from the germline V gene (reference sequence). The CDR3 DNA follows: TGTGCCAGCAGTTTAATGGTCAAAAGGTCTGGGGCCAACGTCCTGACTTTC. This sequence encodes CASSLMVKRSGANVLTF. The full variable domain, completed using reference TRBV27 and TRBJ2-6, is EAQVTQNPRYLITVTGKKLTVTCSQNMNHEYMSWYRQDPGLGLRQIYYSMNVEVTDKGDVPEGYKVSRKEKRNFPLILESPSPNQTSLYFCASSLMVKRSGANVLTFGAGSRLTVL.

The chain uses TRBV10-2 and TRBJ2-7; 10 bases fit TRBD2. The CDR3 totals 15 residues. The V gene's germline CDR1 is WSHSY and CDR2 SAAADI. Trimming removed 5 bases from V and 3 bases from J; junction bases left unmatched: 7. The CDR3 is CASSSGTSVVYEQYF. In DNA form, the CDR3 reads TGCGCCAGCAGTTCCGGGACTAGCGTCGTCTACGAGCAGTACTTC.

This clonotype was seen repeatedly, ten times or more. The chain carries TRBV28 and TRBJ1-1; D not resolved. Trimming left V 1 base short and J 5 bases short, with 8 bases between. The CDR3 runs to 13 residues. Germline V gene sequence: CDR1 MDHEN, CDR2 SYDVKM. The CDR3 nucleotides read TGTGCCAGCAGTTTATTGACGGGGACTGAAGCTTTCTTT. This codes for CASSLLTGTEAFF.

On this clonotype itself: No conserved phenylalanine or tryptophan is present at the end of the CDR3, so a read error is the likely explanation. This sequence joins TRBV29-1 and TRBJ1-2; weak D call: TRBD1 (5 bases). The CDR3 consists of 14 residues. The germline CDR1 and CDR2 sequences are SQVTM and ANQGSEA. V shed 6 bases and J shed 0 bases, with 14 bases lying between them. The CDR3 bases are TGCAGCGTCGGGACCAGGGAAACTAACTATGGCTACACCCTC. It yields the protein CSVGTRETNYGYTL.

This clonotype came up many times. The rearrangement joins TRBV28 to TRBJ2-7, with unresolved D. There are 15 residues in the CDR3. From germline, CDR1 is MDHEN and CDR2 SYDVKM. V was shortened by 6 bases and J by 7 bases, with 22 bases between the two germline ends. In nucleotides, the CDR3 is TGTGCCAGCAGCATTGAACCCGGATACCTCCTGGAGCAGTACTTC. Protein product: CASSIEPGYLLEQYF.

V gene TRBV20-1 combines with J gene TRBJ2-2; maybe TRBD2 (7 bases). Germline V lookup: CDR1 DFQATT, CDR2 SNEGSKA (reference sequence). The germline V and J ends were trimmed by 6 bases and 7 bases, with 18 bases remaining between them. This CDR3 comprises 14 residues. CDR3 DNA: TGCAGTGCAAAAAGGGGGGGGCAAGGCGGGGAGCTGTTTTTT. Translating gives CSAKRGGQGGELFF.

In its sample, this clonotype was seen many times. V usage is TRBV11-2 and J usage is TRBJ1-1; D gene uncertain. Trimming shortened V by 5 bases and J by 3 bases, and 13 bases separated the two germline ends. Per germline, CDR1 SGHAT and CDR2 FQNNGV. CDR3 length: 14 amino acids. This CDR3 is CASSPRDSDTEAFF. As DNA, the CDR3 is TGTGCCAGCAGCCCACGGGATTCCGACACTGAAGCTTTCTTT.

The V call is TRBV10-3, the J call TRBJ2-7, with 7 bases fitting TRBD2. Germline loops: CDR1 ENHRY, CDR2 SYGVKD. After removal of 3 bases from V and 3 bases from J, the junction contained 2 bases not matched to a gene. This CDR3 is 13 amino acids long. The CDR3 bases are TGTGCCATCAGTGACTCGGGGGGCTACGAGCAGTACTTC. It codes for CAISDSGGYEQYF.

This clonotype has ten or more counts. V usage is TRBV20-1 and J usage is TRBJ2-7; a weak D match, TRBD2 (7 bases). The CDR3 spans 15 residues. V was shortened by 3 bases and J by 0 bases, with 15 bases between the two germline ends. Germline V gene lookup returns CDR1 DFQATT and CDR2 SNEGSKA (reference sequence). CDR3 residues: CSARARGRGSYEQYF. The CDR3 nucleotides read TGCAGTGCTAGGGCAAGGGGGAGGGGCTCCTACGAGCAGTACTTC.

This clonotype was detected only a few times. The chain recombines TRBV9 with TRBJ1-2; D might be TRBD1 (6 bases). The V end lost 7 bases, the J end lost 5 bases, and 15 bases lay between the germline ends. Germline V gives CDR1 SGDLS, CDR2 YYNGEE. This CDR3 region has 13 residues. CDR3 loop: CASSAPDRYGYTF. The CDR3 region has the DNA TGTGCCAGCTCTGCCCCGGACAGATATGGCTACACCTTC.

This clonotype has more than one count but fewer than ten. This chain uses TRBV28 with TRBJ2-2, with 10 bases aligning to TRBD2. The CDR3 is made up of 14 amino acids. The V gene's germline CDR1 is MDHEN and CDR2 SYDVKM. Trimming cost V 6 bases and J 7 bases; bases outside gene matches: 5. CDR3 region: CASRLAGNVGELFF. Written as DNA, the CDR3 is TGTGCCAGCAGACTAGCGGGAAACGTCGGGGAGCTGTTTTTT.

This clonotype was detected ten times or more. The chain carries TRBV12-3 or TRBV12-4 and TRBJ1-5, with TRBD1 matching over 8 bases. The CDR3 totals 14 residues. Unmatched junction bases numbered 8, after V lost 5 bases and J lost 8 bases. CDR3 amino acids: CASSSRDRREPQHF. For the CDR3, the DNA is TGTGCCAGCAGTAGCCGGGACAGGAGGGAGCCCCAGCATTTT.

This clonotype showed up many times. This chain joins TRBV18 and TRBJ2-5; the D is unclear. Germline CDR1 reads KGHSH; CDR2 reads LQKENI. The CDR3 totals 16 residues. The V end lost 3 bases, the J end lost 5 bases, and 19 bases lay between the germline ends. The CDR3 is CASSPLSTRVGETQYF. CDR3 DNA sequence: TGTGCCAGCTCACCCCTTTCTACCCGGGTTGGTGAGACCCAGTACTTC. The full variable domain, completed using reference TRBV18 and TRBJ2-5, is NAGVMQNPRHLVRRRGQEARLRCSPMKGHSHVYWYRQLPEEGLKFMVYLQKENIIDESGMPKERFSAEFPKEGPSILRIQQVVRGDSAAYFCASSPLSTRVGETQYFGPGTRLLVL.